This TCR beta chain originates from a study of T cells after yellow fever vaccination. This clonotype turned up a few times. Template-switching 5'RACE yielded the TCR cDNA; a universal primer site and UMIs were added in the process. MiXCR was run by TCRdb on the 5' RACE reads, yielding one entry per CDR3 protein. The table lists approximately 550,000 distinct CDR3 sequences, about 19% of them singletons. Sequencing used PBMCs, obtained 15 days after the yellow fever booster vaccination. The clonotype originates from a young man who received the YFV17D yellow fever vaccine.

The DNA of the CDR3 is TGTGCCAGCTGGGCCCCGGGACTAGGGCGATCTTACAATGAGCAGTTCTTC. Its translation: CASWAPGLGRSYNEQFF. This chain joins TRBV28 and TRBJ2-1, with TRBD2 identical over 8 bases. Germline-derived CDR1 and CDR2 are MDHEN and SYDVKM. CDR3 length equals 17 residues. Trimming cost V 8 bases and J 4 bases; bases outside gene matches: 16. Complete variable domain (other parts from reference TRBV28 and TRBJ2-1): DVKVTQSSRYLVKRTGEKVFLECVQDMDHENMFWYRQDPGLGLRLIYFSYDVKMKEKGDIPEGYSVSREKKERFSLILESASTNQTSMYLCASWAPGLGRSYNEQFFGPGTRLTVL.